This TCR beta chain appears in the sequencing data of a study of cytomegalovirus exposure and HLA in healthy donors. Turning to the study itself: Out of roughly 170 million T cells, an earlier analysis found roughly 110 million unique TCR beta sequences in total. Study-level points and caveats: Another analysis was done later, and it associated roughly 15,000 TCR beta sequences with HLA alleles at 0.05 false discovery rate. Clonal expansion was found to be greater in HLA-associated TCR beta chains than in equally common others in a later analysis. In vitro work confirmed that a few CMV-associated chains recognize CMV antigens.

With regard to this clone: The antigen is undetermined.

The PCR made use of 60 Vbeta and 13 Jbeta primers. Sequencing used immunoSEQ multiplex PCR; TCRdb keeps in-frame clones, though not all of them. The sample carries 80,000 to 130,000 clones, around 82% recorded once. Trimming stripped 4 bases from V and 3 bases from J, with 15 bases between. The CDR3 covers 16 residues. Germline CDR1 MGHRA, CDR2 YSYEKL. Sequencing was performed on PBMCs. The chain uses TRBV4-1 and TRBJ2-2, with a possible D match to TRBD1 (7 bases). The sequence came from a woman in her forties or fifties in good health and CMV-seropositive. The CDR3 loop is CASSPQQGTHTGELFF. The DNA of the CDR3 is TGCGCCAGCAGCCCTCAACAGGGGACTCACACCGGGGAGCTGTTTTTT.